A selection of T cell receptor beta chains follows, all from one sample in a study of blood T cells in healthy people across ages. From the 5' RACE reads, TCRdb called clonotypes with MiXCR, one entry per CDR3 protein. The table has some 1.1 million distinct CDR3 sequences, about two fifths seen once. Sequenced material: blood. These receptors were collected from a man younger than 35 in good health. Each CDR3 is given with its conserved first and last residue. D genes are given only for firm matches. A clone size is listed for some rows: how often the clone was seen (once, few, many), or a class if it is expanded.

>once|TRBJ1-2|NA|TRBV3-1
TGTGCCAGCAGCCAAGGAGTAAATGGCTACACCTTC
CASSQGVNGYTF
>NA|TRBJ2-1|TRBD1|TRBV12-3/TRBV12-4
TGTGCCAGCAGCAGGGGACAGGCCCATGAGCAGTTCTTC
CASSRGQAHEQFF
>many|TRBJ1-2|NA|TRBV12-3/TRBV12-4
TGTGCCAGCAGCTCCGGGGGGCCCGGCTATGGCTACACCTTC
CASSSGGPGYGYTF
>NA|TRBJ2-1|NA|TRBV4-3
TGCGCCAGCAGCCAGTCGGAGACACAGGAGCAGTTCTTC
CASSQSETQEQFF
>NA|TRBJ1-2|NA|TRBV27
TGTGCCAGCAGTGCCGCCAGGCACAGGTATGGCTACACCTTC
CASSAARHRYGYTF
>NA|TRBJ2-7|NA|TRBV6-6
TGTGCCAGCAGTTATGGAGCGGCCTCCGAGCAGTACTTC
CASSYGAASEQYF
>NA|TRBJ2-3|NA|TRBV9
TGTGCCAGCAGCGTAGCTGTGGCAGATACGCAGTATTTT
CASSVAVADTQYF
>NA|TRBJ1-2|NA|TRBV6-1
TGTGCCAGCATTGAAAGGGTTGGGGCCGGCTACACCTTC
CASIERVGAGYTF
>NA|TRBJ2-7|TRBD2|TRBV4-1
TGCGCCAGCAGCCAAGTACTGGGCGGGGGGCAGTACGAGCAGTACTTC
CASSQVLGGGQYEQYF
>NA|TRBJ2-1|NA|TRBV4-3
TGCGCCAGCAGCCAAGTTCTAGGGGATGGGGTAGGAGGCTACAATGAGCAGTTCTTC
CASSQVLGDGVGGYNEQFF
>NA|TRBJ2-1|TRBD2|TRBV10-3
TGTGCCATCAAAGGGGCGACTAGCGGGTTAAGCTCCTACAATGAGCAGTTCTTC
CAIKGATSGLSSYNEQFF
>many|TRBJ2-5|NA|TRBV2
TGTGCCAGCAATTACAGGGAAAAAGAGACCCAGTACTTC
CASNYREKETQYF
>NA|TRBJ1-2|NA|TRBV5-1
NA
CASSSGQGGNHTF
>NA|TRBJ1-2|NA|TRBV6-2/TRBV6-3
TGTGCCAGCAGCCCCTACGACAGAACTAACTATGGCTACACCTTC
CASSPYDRTNYGYTF
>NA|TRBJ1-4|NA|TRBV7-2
TGTGCCAGCAGCTCAAGTGGGGACGCAACTAATGAAAAACTGTTTTTT
CASSSSGDATNEKLFF
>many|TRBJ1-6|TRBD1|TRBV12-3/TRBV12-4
TGCGCCAGCAGCCCCGGGACAGCGAATTCACCCCTCCACTTT
CASSPGTANSPLHF
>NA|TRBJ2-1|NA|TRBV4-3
TGCGCCAGCAGCCAAGATTTCACGAGTGAGCAGTTCTTC
CASSQDFTSEQFF
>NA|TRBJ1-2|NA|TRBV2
TGTGCCAGCCCGCCGGGTTCCTCCAGCGGGTACACCTTC
CASPPGSSSGYTF
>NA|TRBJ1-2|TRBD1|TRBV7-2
TGTGCCAGCATCCAAGGGACAGCAAACTATGGCTACACCTTC
CASIQGTANYGYTF
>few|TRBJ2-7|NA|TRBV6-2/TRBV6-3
TGTGCCAGCAGTTACTCAGGCAGGGGTGGCGAGCAGTACTTC
CASSYSGRGGEQYF
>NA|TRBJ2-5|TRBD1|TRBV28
TGTGCCAGCAGTTTAAGACAGGGTCCGGAGACCCAGTACTTC
CASSLRQGPETQYF
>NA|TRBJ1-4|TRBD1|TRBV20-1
TGCAGTGCTAGAAGGCAGGGGGGGGAAAAACTGTTTTTT
CSARRQGGEKLFF
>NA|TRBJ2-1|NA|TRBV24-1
TGTGCCACCGGGGGGATCCCCTACAATGAGCAGTTCTTC
CATGGIPYNEQFF
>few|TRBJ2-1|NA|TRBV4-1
TGCGCCAGCAGCCAAGATCTGGGCATAGACTACAATGAGCAGTTCTTC
CASSQDLGIDYNEQFF
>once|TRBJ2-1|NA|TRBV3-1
TGTGCCAGCAGCTACTACTCCGGTAGCTCCTACAATGAGCAGTTCTTC
CASSYYSGSSYNEQFF
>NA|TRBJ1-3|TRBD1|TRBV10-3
TGTGCCTCCGTGACAGGGCCCTCTGGAAACACCATATATTTT
CASVTGPSGNTIYF
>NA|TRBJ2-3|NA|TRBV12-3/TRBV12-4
TGTGCCAGCAGTTTAGGAGGACACGATACGCAGTATTTT
CASSLGGHDTQYF
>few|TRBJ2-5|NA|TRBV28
TGTGCCAGCAGTTTAAGCAGCGTCCAGACCCAGTACTTC
CASSLSSVQTQYF
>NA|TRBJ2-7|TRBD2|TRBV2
TGTGCCAGCAGTGATCATAGGACTAGCGGGAACGAGCAGTACTTC
CASSDHRTSGNEQYF
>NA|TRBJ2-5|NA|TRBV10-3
TGTGCCATCAGTGAGCCGGACACCGGCGACGGGACCCAGTACTTC
CAISEPDTGDGTQYF
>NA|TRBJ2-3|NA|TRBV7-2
TGTGCCAGCAGCCCTTCAACGCTAGCTGCAGATACGCAGTATTTT
CASSPSTLAADTQYF
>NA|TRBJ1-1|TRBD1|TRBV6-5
TGTGCCAGCAGCCCCGGACAGGGCGGCTCTGAAGCTTTCTTT
CASSPGQGGSEAFF
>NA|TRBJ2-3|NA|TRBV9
TGTGCCAGCAGCGTAGAACTAGATGTTCGCACAGATACGCAGTATTTT
CASSVELDVRTDTQYF
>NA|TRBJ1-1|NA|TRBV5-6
TGTGCCAGCAGCTTGCGATCGTGGGACACTGAAGCTTTCTTT
CASSLRSWDTEAFF
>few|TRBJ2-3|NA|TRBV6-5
TGTGCCAGCAGTTACGCGGGGCCAAACACAGATACGCAGTATTTT
CASSYAGPNTDTQYF
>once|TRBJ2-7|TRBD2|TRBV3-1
TGTGCCAGCAGCCAAGAAGGTTCTAGCGGGGGATTGGGTGAGCAGTACTTC
CASSQEGSSGGLGEQYF
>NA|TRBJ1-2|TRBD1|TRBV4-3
TGCGCCAGCAGCCAAGATCGGGGACAGGGATATAACTATGGCTACACCTTC
CASSQDRGQGYNYGYTF
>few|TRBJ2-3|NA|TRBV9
TGTGCCAGCAGCGTAGTTGGTAGCGGTAGCACAGATACGCAGTATTTT
CASSVVGSGSTDTQYF
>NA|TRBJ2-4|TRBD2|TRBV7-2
TGTGCCAGCAGCTTATGGTTTAGCGGGGGGCCCTACAATGAGCAGTACTTC
CASSLWFSGGPYNEQYF
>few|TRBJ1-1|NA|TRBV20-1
TGCAGTGCGGCTCTTGATATGAACACTGAAGCTTTCTTT
CSAALDMNTEAFF
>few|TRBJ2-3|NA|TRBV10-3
TGTGCCATCAGGAACCGGGACACTAGCACAGATACGCAGTATTTT
CAIRNRDTSTDTQYF
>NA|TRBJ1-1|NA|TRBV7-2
TGTGCCAGCAGCGCCGGGGGTGATGTGAACACTGAAGCTTTCTTT
CASSAGGDVNTEAFF
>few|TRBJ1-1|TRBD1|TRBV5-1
TGCGCCAGTAACACAGGGGGCGCTGGAACTGAAGCTTTCTTT
CASNTGGAGTEAFF
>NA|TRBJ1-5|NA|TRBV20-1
TGCAGTGCTAGAAGGGCCGTTGATAGCAATCAGCCCCAGCATTTT
CSARRAVDSNQPQHF
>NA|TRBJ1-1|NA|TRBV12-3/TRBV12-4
TGTGCCAGCAGTTTGGCAGACCAAGGGACTGAAGCTTTCTTT
CASSLADQGTEAFF